A single sample is the source of the 4 T cell receptor beta chains below, sequenced in a study of T cell responses to AZD1222 COVID-19 vaccine (dated by TCRdb to about 2021). Libraries were prepared through the immunoSEQ multiplex PCR assay. Entries here come from immuneACCESS through TCRdb and include only in-frame sequences with V and J called. Some clones fail to appear in such tables; in the studies checked, an unresolved V gene covers under half of the shortfall, and the cause of the remainder is unknown. Within this sample are over 150,000 clones, with about nine tenths of them counted one time only. The top ten clonotypes cover about 3.5% of the sample. The time point label for this specimen denotes: about 28 days (+/-7) after the second vaccine dose. The specimen comprised peripheral blood, sampled 28 days after the second AZD1222 dose. The source is an adult who received the AZD1222 COVID-19 vaccine.

The chain recombines TRBV5-4 with TRBJ2-7; TRBD2 agrees at 15 bases. The CDR3 is made up of 16 amino acids. The V gene's germline CDR1 is SGHNT and CDR2 YYREEE (reference sequence). With 4 bases clipped from V and 4 bases from J, the junction kept 6 bases outside the gene matches. CDR3 sequence reads: CASSTGTSGRRYEQYF. The CDR3 nucleotides are TGTGCCAGCAGCACAGGGACTAGCGGGAGGCGGTACGAGCAGTACTTC.

In DNA form, the CDR3 reads TGTGCCAGCAGCACGGGACTAGCGAGGAACACCGGGGAGCTGTTTTTT. It yields the protein CASSTGLARNTGELFF. The chain couples TRBV7-3 to TRBJ2-2; 10 nucleotides match TRBD2. The CDR3 contains 16 residues. Per germline, CDR1 SGHTA and CDR2 FQGTGA. Losses at the gene ends were 5 bases for V and 1 base for J; bases not matched to a gene: 4.

V is TRBV7-8 and J is TRBJ1-2; the D is unclear. The CDR3 is 12 amino acids. Germline V lookup: CDR1 SGHVS, CDR2 FQNEAQ. V was shortened by 5 bases and J by 4 bases, with 8 bases between the two germline ends. CDR3 region: CASSRESYGYTF. The CDR3 DNA reads TGTGCCAGCAGCCGCGAGAGCTATGGCTACACCTTC.

The chain links TRBV11-2 to TRBJ2-7, with 7 bases matching TRBD2. Germline CDR1 reads SGHAT; CDR2 reads FQNNGV. The junction had 1 base not matched to a gene; V was cut back by 2 bases and J by 3 bases. The CDR3 has 13 residues. DNA for the CDR3: TGTGCCAGCAGCTTAAGGGAGGGCTACGAGCAGTACTTC. As protein: CASSLREGYEQYF.